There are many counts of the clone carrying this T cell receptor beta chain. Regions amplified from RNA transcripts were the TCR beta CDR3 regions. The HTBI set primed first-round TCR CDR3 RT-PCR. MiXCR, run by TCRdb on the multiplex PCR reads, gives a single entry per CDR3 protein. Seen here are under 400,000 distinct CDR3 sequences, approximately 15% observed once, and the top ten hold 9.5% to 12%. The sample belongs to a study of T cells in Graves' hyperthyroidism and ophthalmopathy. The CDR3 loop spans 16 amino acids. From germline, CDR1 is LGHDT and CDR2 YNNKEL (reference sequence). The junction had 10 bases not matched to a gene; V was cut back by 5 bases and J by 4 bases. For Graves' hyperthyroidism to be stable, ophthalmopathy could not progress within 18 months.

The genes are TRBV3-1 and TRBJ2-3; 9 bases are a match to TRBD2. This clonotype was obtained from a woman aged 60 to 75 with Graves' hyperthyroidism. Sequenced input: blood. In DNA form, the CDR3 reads TGTGCCAGCAGCTCCCTGAAAAGACTAGCGGCAGATACGCAGTATTTT. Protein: CASSSLKRLAADTQYF.